The 27 T cell receptor beta chains given below trace back to one sample, sequenced in a study of blood T cells in healthy people across ages. A second PCR of about 7 to 12 cycles used a sample-barcoded 5' primer and a J-beta primer mix. MiXCR was run by TCRdb on the 5' RACE reads, yielding one entry per CDR3 protein. The table lists some 880,000 distinct CDR3 sequences, around 36% of them singletons. The sequencing sample was made of blood. The receptors originated from a young man in good health.

This clonotype was seen more than once but under ten times. This chain links TRBV12-3 or TRBV12-4 with TRBJ2-6, with D possibly TRBD1 on 6 matching bases. The CDR3 has 15 residues. The V end lost 1 base, the J end lost 4 bases, and 8 bases lay between the germline ends. The CDR3 loop is CASSLDRGGANVLTF. The CDR3 DNA follows: TGTGCCAGCAGTTTAGATAGGGGGGGGGCCAACGTCCTGACTTTC.

In the case of this clonotype: It may be a read error: a sequence one base away is much more abundant. This chain joins TRBV12-3 or TRBV12-4 and TRBJ2-3; the match to TRBD2 covers 11 bases. The CDR3 has 17 amino acids. The CDR3 DNA follows: TGTGCCGGCAGTCTGATAGCGGGGGGGCACGCCGCTGATACGCAGTATTTT. Amino acid sequence: CAGSLIAGGHAADTQYF.

This clonotype was detected ten times or more. The gene calls are TRBV4-3 and TRBJ2-3; the D gene is possibly TRBD2 (5 bases). V was clipped by 3 bases and J by 6 bases, with 10 bases between them. In germline, CDR1 is LGHNA, CDR2 YSLEER. The CDR3 contains 13 residues. This CDR3 reads CASSHPWEDTQYF. As DNA, the CDR3 is TGCGCCAGCAGCCATCCCTGGGAGGATACGCAGTATTTT.

In regard to this clonotype: This sequence may be a read error, since a much larger clone differs from it by one base. CDR3 residues: CASSRTNLFSEQYF. CDR3 in DNA: TGTGCCAGCAGTCGGACAAACCTATTCAGCGAGCAGTACTTC. The chain has TRBV12-3 or TRBV12-4 and TRBJ2-7, with TRBD1 as a possible D gene (5 bases). The length of the CDR3 is 14 residues. Trimming pared 5 bases from V and 6 bases from J, leaving 17 bases between.

The rearrangement links TRBV16 to TRBJ2-2, with D unresolved. Germline loops: CDR1 KGHSY, CDR2 FQNENV. The CDR3 extends over 15 amino acids. With 8 bases removed from V and 0 bases from J, the gap between germline ends came to 13 bases. The CDR3 protein is CASGPTTSNTGELFF. The CDR3 coding sequence is TGTGCCAGCGGACCGACGACGTCGAACACCGGGGAGCTGTTTTTT.

The chain combines TRBV12-3 or TRBV12-4 with TRBJ2-7; no definite D call. Trimming shortened V by 1 base and J by 4 bases, and 11 bases separated the two germline ends. There are 14 residues in the CDR3. CDR3 region: CASSLDTSRYEQYF. For the CDR3, the DNA is TGTGCCAGCAGTTTAGATACGTCGAGATACGAGCAGTACTTC.

The table lists this clonotype with a few counts. The J gene is TRBJ2-1, the V gene TRBV29-1; a weak D match, TRBD1 (6 bases). V shed 5 bases and J shed 9 bases, with 26 bases lying between them. This CDR3 has 16 amino acids. Germline lookup yields CDR1 SQVTM and CDR2 ANQGSEA. CDR3 sequence (DNA): TGCAGCGTTCTCTCCGGGACATTGTCATTATCGGGTGAGCAGTTCTTC. It translates to CSVLSGTLSLSGEQFF.

This chain uses TRBV2 with TRBJ1-5; no clear D. The CDR3 runs 15 residues. Germline V gene sequence: CDR1 SNHLY, CDR2 FYNNEI. The ends were cut back, 4 bases at V and 0 bases at J, with 10 bases in the middle. The DNA of the CDR3 is TGTGCCAGCAGTGTACAGACCTATAGCAATCAGCCCCAGCATTTT. Protein: CASSVQTYSNQPQHF.

V gene TRBV2 combines with J gene TRBJ2-1; 12 bases are shared with TRBD2. Gene TRBJ2-7 matches the end of the DNA better, so the J call may be wrong. This CDR3 has 19 residues. CDR1 SNHLY and CDR2 FYNNEI come from the germline V gene. The CDR3 region is CASSEVLAGGQISYNEQYF. In DNA form, the CDR3 reads TGTGCCAGCAGTGAAGTACTAGCGGGGGGCCAGATCTCCTACAATGAGCAGTACTTC.

The gene calls are TRBV12-3 or TRBV12-4 and TRBJ1-1, with D unclear. This CDR3 is built from 15 residues. Trimming cost V 3 bases and J 5 bases, with 16 bases left between them. Here the CDR3 reads CASSLVKGWWTEAFF. DNA for the CDR3: TGTGCCAGCAGTTTGGTAAAGGGATGGTGGACTGAAGCTTTCTTT.

The table lists this clonotype with many counts. The chain recombines TRBV20-1 with TRBJ2-1; 9 bases align to TRBD1. CDR3 length: 16 residues. J was trimmed by 7 bases and V by 0 bases; bases with no gene match: 10. Looked up from germline, CDR1 is DFQATT and CDR2 is SNEGSKA (reference sequence). This CDR3 is CSARDRRTGAANEQFF. In DNA, the CDR3 is TGCAGTGCTAGAGATAGGAGGACAGGGGCAGCTAATGAGCAGTTCTTC.

This clonotype was counted a few times. This chain connects TRBV6-1 to TRBJ2-7; D possibly corresponds to TRBD2 (6 bases). V dropped 5 bases and J dropped 2 bases, with 10 bases sitting between them. This CDR3 has 13 residues. The germline CDR1 and CDR2 sequences are MNHNS and SASEGT. CDR3 protein: CASSPGGTYEQYF. CDR3 sequence (DNA): TGTGCCAGCAGTCCAGGAGGGACCTACGAGCAGTACTTC.

This clonotype was seen only a few times. V usage is TRBV7-2 and J usage is TRBJ1-4; D not certain. Looked up from germline, CDR1 is SGHTA and CDR2 is FQGNSA. The CDR3 covers 14 residues. V shed 1 base and J shed 3 bases, with 6 bases lying between them. The CDR3 DNA is TGTGCCAGCAGCTTAGAGGCGGCTAATGAAAAACTGTTTTTT. It specifies CASSLEAANEKLFF.

The chain recombines TRBV6-2 or TRBV6-3 with TRBJ2-3; 8 bases fit TRBD1. The CDR3 is made up of 17 amino acids. Germline assignment: CDR1 MNHEY and CDR2 SVGEGT. Germline trimming cut 4 bases from V and 1 base from J; bases unmatched to any gene: 10. In DNA, the CDR3 is TGTGCCAGCAGTTGGATCCTGGCGGGACAGGGCACAGATACGCAGTATTTT. Its translation: CASSWILAGQGTDTQYF.

This clonotype was detected a few times. This chain joins TRBV28 and TRBJ2-5; possible D gene TRBD1, 6 bases. Matching the DNA end better, TRBJ2-7 makes the J call doubtful. Germline CDR1 reads MDHEN; CDR2 reads SYDVKM. There are 13 residues in the CDR3. The CDR3 loop is CASSLAGVGEQYF. CDR3 coding DNA: TGTGCCAGCAGTTTGGCAGGGGTTGGCGAGCAGTACTTC.

This clonotype was found a few times. The J gene is TRBJ1-2, the V gene TRBV7-9; a weak D match, TRBD1 (6 bases). The CDR3 is made up of 13 amino acids. Germline V gene data show CDR1 as SEHNR and CDR2 as FQNEAQ (reference sequence). V was pared by 1 base and J by 6 bases, with 9 bases between. CDR3 sequence reads: CASSLEGGDGYTF. In nucleotides, the CDR3 is TGTGCCAGCAGCTTAGAAGGGGGGGATGGCTACACCTTC.

The chain uses TRBV6-2 or TRBV6-3 and TRBJ2-7; 7 nucleotides agree with TRBD1. The V gene's germline CDR1 is MNHEY and CDR2 SVGEGT. The CDR3 runs to 13 residues. The V gene end was trimmed by 2 bases and the J gene end by 5 bases; junction bases not matched to a gene: 3. CDR3 nucleotide sequence: TGTGCCAGCAGTTACCACAGGGGCCACGAGCAGTACTTC. It codes for CASSYHRGHEQYF.

With regard to this clonotype: One end of the junction varies from germline; a read error may be responsible. The chain carries TRBV12-3 or TRBV12-4 and TRBJ2-3, with 7 bases lining up with TRBD1. The CDR3 consists of 16 residues. This CDR3 is CASSGPGTVLTDAQYF. CDR3 DNA: TGTGCCAGCAGTGGACCCGGGACAGTTCTCACAGATGCGCAGTATTTT.

This clonotype was seen repeatedly, ten times or more. The chain employs TRBV7-2 and TRBJ2-5, with a weak D call TRBD2 (5 bases). The V gene lost 5 bases and the J gene lost 2 bases, with 15 bases spanning the gap. This CDR3 region has 15 residues. Germline values: CDR1 SGHTA, CDR2 FQGNSA. The CDR3 sequence: CASSAPRGEQETQYF. The DNA for the CDR3 is TGTGCCAGCAGCGCCCCCCGGGGTGAACAAGAGACCCAGTACTTC.

This clonotype was recorded a few times. A read error may be the cause here, since a much bigger clone is one base away. The chain employs TRBV12-3 or TRBV12-4 and TRBJ2-3; D gene uncertain. The CDR3 covers 12 residues. V was clipped by 10 bases and J by 2 bases, with 10 bases between them. The CDR3 bases are TGTGCCAACAGCTTAAACACAGATACGCAGTATTTT. It yields the protein CANSLNTDTQYF.

J is TRBJ2-3 and V is TRBV5-5, with D maybe TRBD2 (7 bases). Germline V gives CDR1 SGHKS, CDR2 YYEKEE (reference sequence). There are 15 residues in the CDR3. Trimming left V 4 bases short and J 6 bases short, with 18 bases between. The CDR3 region is CASSLEGGTPDTQYF. The DNA for the CDR3 is TGTGCCAGCAGCCTGGAGGGGGGGACTCCGGATACGCAGTATTTT.

This clonotype has more than one count but fewer than ten. The chain combines TRBV27 with TRBJ2-3; 9 bases map to TRBD2. The CDR3 has 15 amino acids. V lost 4 bases, J lost 6 bases, and 8 bases stayed unmatched. Germline V CDR1 and CDR2: MNHEY, SMNVEV (reference sequence). The CDR3 coding sequence is TGTGCCAGCAGTTCTCCGGGACTAGCAATGGATACGCAGTATTTT. Its translation is CASSSPGLAMDTQYF.

In this sample, this clonotype turned up a few times. The chain links TRBV7-8 to TRBJ2-7, with a weak D call TRBD1 (5 bases). The CDR3 is 14 residues long. The germline V gene has CDR1 SGHVS and CDR2 FQNEAQ. Trimming removed 5 bases at V and 3 bases at J, with 14 bases between. The CDR3, as DNA: TGTGCCAGCAGCCAGGGTAGCCGGTTCTACGAGCAGTACTTC. This translates into CASSQGSRFYEQYF.

This clonotype was seen a few times. The V and J genes are TRBV14 and TRBJ1-4; D is undetermined. CDR3 size: 12 residues. Germline V gene lookup returns CDR1 SGHDN and CDR2 FVKESK. Trimming left V 4 bases short and J 4 bases short, with 4 bases between. CDR3 sequence (DNA): TGTGCCAGCAGCCCGAATAATGAAAAACTGTTTTTT. It encodes CASSPNNEKLFF.

The V and J genes are TRBV12-3 or TRBV12-4 and TRBJ2-7; 10 positions agree with TRBD1. V lost 7 bases, J lost 3 bases, and 3 bases stayed unmatched. The CDR3 runs to 13 residues. This CDR3 reads CASTRTGGYEQYF. CDR3 DNA sequence: TGTGCCAGCACCCGGACAGGGGGCTACGAGCAGTACTTC.

The chain recombines TRBV9 with TRBJ2-7, with D maybe TRBD2 (5 bases). Germline-derived CDR1 and CDR2 are SGDLS and YYNGEE. The V end was cut by 4 bases, the J end by 0 bases, with 14 bases between. The CDR3 is 15 residues long. CDR3 coding DNA: TGTGCCAGCAGCCCTCGATCTGGGAGCTCCTACGAGCAGTACTTC. It is translated as CASSPRSGSSYEQYF.

Details on this clonotype: Since a much larger clone is just one base distant, this may be a read error. The chain employs TRBV24-1 and TRBJ2-3, with D hard to call. Looked up from germline, CDR1 is KGHDR and CDR2 is SFDVKD. CDR3 length: 13 residues. Trimming removed 5 bases at V and 1 base at J, with 6 bases between. The chain's CDR3 is CATSARGTDTQYF. The CDR3 DNA sequence: TGTGCCACCAGTGCCCGGGGCACAGATACGCAGTATTTT.